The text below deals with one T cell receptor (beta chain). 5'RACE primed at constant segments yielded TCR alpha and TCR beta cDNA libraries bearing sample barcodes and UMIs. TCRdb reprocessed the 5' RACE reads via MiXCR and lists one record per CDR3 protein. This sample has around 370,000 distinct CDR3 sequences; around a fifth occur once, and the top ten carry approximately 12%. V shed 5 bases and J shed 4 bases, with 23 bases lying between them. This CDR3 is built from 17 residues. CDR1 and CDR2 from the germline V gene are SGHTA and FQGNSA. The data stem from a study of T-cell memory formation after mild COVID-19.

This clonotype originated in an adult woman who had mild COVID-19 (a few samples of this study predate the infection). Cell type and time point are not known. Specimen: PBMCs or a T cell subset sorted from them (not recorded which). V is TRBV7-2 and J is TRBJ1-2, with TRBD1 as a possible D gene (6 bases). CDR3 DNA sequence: TGTGCCAGCAGCCCGAAGAGAGTTTCAGGGGCGGGCTATGGCTACACCTTC. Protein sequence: CASSPKRVSGAGYGYTF. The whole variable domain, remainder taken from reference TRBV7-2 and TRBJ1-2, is GAGVSQSPSNKVTEKGKDVELRCDPISGHTALYWYRQSLGQGLEFLIYFQGNSAPDKSGLPSDRFSAERTGGSVSTLTIQRTQQEDSAVYLCASSPKRVSGAGYGYTFGSGTRLTVV.